The 20 T cell receptor beta chains below all came from one sample that was sequenced in a study of memory CD4+ T cells and cytomegalovirus serostatus. The sort gate was single viable CD3+CD4+CD8-CD45RO+ cells for memory CD4+ T cells. Sequencing used immunoSEQ multiplex PCR; TCRdb keeps in-frame clones, though not all of them. The sample shows 50,000 or so clones, 74% of them seen only once. The sequencing sample was made of memory CD4+ T cells from blood. These TCRs come from an adult in good health and CMV-seropositive.

The CDR3 coding sequence is TGTGCCAGCAGCTTGGAGAGGAGAGGAGAAAAACTGTTTTTT. This translates into CASSLERRGEKLFF. This chain uses TRBV5-8 with TRBJ1-4; D gene ambiguous. The V gene's germline CDR1 is SGHTS and CDR2 YDEGEE. The CDR3 length is 14 residues. Trimming removed 0 bases at V and 8 bases at J, with 11 bases between. Drawing the rest from reference TRBV5-8 and TRBJ1-4, the complete variable domain is EAGVTQSPTHLIKTRGQQATLRCSPISGHTSVYWYQQALGLGLQFLLWYDEGEERNRGNFPPRFSGRQFPNYSSELNVNALELEDSALYLCASSLERRGEKLFFGSGTQLSVL.

The rearrangement uses TRBV4-1 and TRBJ2-3; no clear D. Trimming shortened V by 2 bases and J by 1 base, and 7 bases separated the two germline ends. This CDR3 has 14 amino acids. CDR1 and CDR2 (germline): MGHRA, YSYEKL. CDR3 in amino acids: CASSQLLRTDTQYF. DNA of the CDR3: TGCGCCAGCAGCCAACTGCTCCGCACAGATACGCAGTATTTT.

The V gene is TRBV11-3, the J gene TRBJ1-1; no clear D gene. Between the trimmed V and J ends, which lost 1 base and 0 bases, there was a span of 9 bases. CDR1 SGHNT and CDR2 YENEEA come from the germline V gene. The CDR3 totals 15 residues. The CDR3 loop reads CASSLGGLMNTEAFF. The CDR3 bases are TGTGCCAGCAGCTTAGGCGGACTAATGAACACTGAAGCTTTCTTT.

This chain links TRBV19 with TRBJ1-4, with TRBD1 matching over 7 bases. Looked up from germline, CDR1 is LNHDA and CDR2 is SQIVND (reference sequence). The CDR3 is 12 amino acids. V trimming: 5 bases; J trimming: 8 bases; junction bases outside the gene matches: 2. In DNA form, the CDR3 reads TGTGCCAGTAGTGTGGACAGGGAAAAACTGTTTTTT. Encoded protein: CASSVDREKLFF.

This rearrangement joins TRBV11-3 to TRBJ2-2, with D uncertain. This CDR3 contains 14 residues. The V and J ends lost 6 bases and 0 bases respectively, with 8 bases between them. Germline V lookup: CDR1 SGHNT, CDR2 YENEEA. The CDR3 DNA reads as TGTGCCAGCAGTATAAACGCGAACACCGGGGAGCTGTTTTTT. This translates into CASSINANTGELFF.

The chain links TRBV28 to TRBJ1-6; D is ambiguous. The V end lost 5 bases, the J end lost 8 bases, and 13 bases lay between the germline ends. Germline loops: CDR1 MDHEN, CDR2 SYDVKM. The CDR3 loop spans 14 amino acids. The CDR3 is CASSQLITHSPLHF. As DNA, the CDR3 is TGTGCCAGCAGTCAGCTGATAACGCATTCACCCCTCCACTTT.

The rearrangement joins TRBV9 to TRBJ1-5; no clear D gene. Germline values: CDR1 SGDLS, CDR2 YYNGEE. The V gene lost 0 bases and the J gene lost 6 bases, with 10 bases spanning the gap. This CDR3 has 14 amino acids. This CDR3 is CASSVEPFGQPQHF. For the CDR3, the DNA is TGTGCCAGCAGCGTAGAGCCATTCGGTCAGCCCCAGCATTTT.

The chain has TRBV11-3 and TRBJ1-1; D unclear. V lost 5 bases and J lost 0, with 10 bases in between. This CDR3 is 14 amino acids long. Germline-derived CDR1 and CDR2 are SGHNT and YENEEA. The CDR3 loop reads CASSRGRMNTEAFF. As DNA, the CDR3 is TGTGCCAGCAGCCGCGGACGGATGAACACTGAAGCTTTCTTT. The whole variable domain, remainder taken from reference TRBV11-3 and TRBJ1-1, is EAGVVQSPRYKIIEKKQPVAFWCNPISGHNTLYWYLQNLGQGPELLIRYENEEAVDDSQLPKDRFSAERLKGVDSTLKIQPAELGDSAVYLCASSRGRMNTEAFFGQGTRLTVV.

The chain has TRBV7-2 and TRBJ2-3; D possibly matches TRBD1 or TRBD2 (6 bases each). The CDR3 covers 13 residues. Germline CDR1 and CDR2: SGHTA and FQGNSA. V was trimmed by 5 bases and J by 5 bases, leaving 11 bases between them. CDR3 loop: CASSVRGGDTQYF. CDR3 nucleotides: TGTGCCAGCAGCGTCAGGGGAGGAGATACGCAGTATTTT.

This chain's CDR3 is CASSVEGTDTQYF. The CDR3 DNA reads as TGTGCCAGCAGTGTGGAGGGCACAGATACGCAGTATTTT. The chain is built from TRBV6-4 and TRBJ2-3, with D perhaps TRBD2 (5 bases). There are 13 residues in the CDR3. V gave up 4 bases and J gave up 1 base, with 6 bases separating them. Germline V gene data show CDR1 as MRHNA and CDR2 as SNTAGT.

The chain is built from TRBV6-1 and TRBJ1-2; the D gene is possibly TRBD1 (5 bases). V lost 3 bases and J 6 bases, leaving 14 bases between the germline ends. Germline lookup yields CDR1 MNHNS and CDR2 SASEGT. The length of the CDR3 is 14 residues. The CDR3 DNA is TGTGCCAGCAGTGATCGGCAGGGCCGCGATGGCTACACCTTC. Translated, it gives CASSDRQGRDGYTF.

The chain uses TRBV14 and TRBJ2-5; 7 bases are a match to TRBD2. The length of the CDR3 is 15 residues. CDR1 and CDR2 (germline): SGHDN, FVKESK. With V trimmed by 4 bases and J by 2 bases, 7 bases remained unmatched. The CDR3 is CASSPLAGGQETQYF. For the CDR3, the DNA is TGTGCCAGCAGCCCTTTAGCGGGCGGACAAGAGACCCAGTACTTC. The entire variable domain, with the rest obtained from reference TRBV14 and TRBJ2-5, is as follows: EAGVTQFPSHSVIEKGQTVTLRCDPISGHDNLYWYRRVMGKEIKFLLHFVKESKQDESGMPNNRFLAERTGGTYSTLKVQPAELEDSGVYFCASSPLAGGQETQYFGPGTRLLVL.

The chain employs TRBV28 and TRBJ2-2, with D perhaps matching TRBD2 (6 bases). Trimming removed 6 bases from V and 5 bases from J, with 19 bases in between. Germline CDR1 is MDHEN and CDR2 is SYDVKM. This CDR3 is built from 16 residues. CDR3 in DNA: TGTGCCAGCAGGGGAGGACCCGCGAGAGAGACCGGGGAGCTGTTTTTT. Translated: CASRGGPARETGELFF.

This clone has more than one count but fewer than ten. This chain links TRBV6-6 with TRBJ1-1; TRBD1 matches at 8 bases. V lost 6 bases and J lost 0; bases outside the gene matches: 3. CDR3 length: 14 residues. The V gene's germline CDR1 is MNHNY and CDR2 SVGAGI (reference sequence). CDR3 in amino acids: CASRPGGMNTEAFF. The CDR3 bases are TGTGCCAGCAGGCCAGGGGGCATGAACACTGAAGCTTTCTTT.

The V gene is TRBV5-8, the J gene TRBJ2-1; D call uncertain. Trimming cost V 5 bases and J 4 bases, with 4 bases left between them. The germline V gene encodes CDR1 SGHTS and CDR2 YDEGEE. This CDR3 has 11 amino acids. This CDR3 reads CASRTYNEQFF. CDR3 DNA sequence: TGTGCCAGCAGGACATACAATGAGCAGTTCTTC.

This clone turned up a few times. The V gene is TRBV29-1, the J gene TRBJ1-1, with TRBD1 identical over 12 bases. The germline V gene encodes CDR1 SQVTM and CDR2 ANQGSEA. The trim removed 0 bases at V and 1 base at J, leaving 6 bases unmatched. The CDR3 has 17 amino acids. The CDR3 region is CSVEEAPGQGANTEAFF. The CDR3 region has the DNA TGCAGCGTTGAAGAAGCCCCGGGACAGGGGGCGAACACTGAAGCTTTCTTT.

The rearrangement joins TRBV4-2 to TRBJ2-5; the D gene is possibly TRBD2 (6 bases). Per the germline V gene, CDR1 is LGHNA and CDR2 is YNFKEQ. The CDR3 has 15 residues. The V end lost 0 bases, the J end lost 3 bases, and 11 bases lay between the germline ends. In DNA form, the CDR3 reads TGTGCCAGCAGCCAAGATGGGACTGACGAAGAGACCCAGTACTTC. This codes for CASSQDGTDEETQYF.

Worth noting for this clone: A read error may account for a junction end that differs from germline. This chain uses TRBV7-9 with TRBJ2-2; D unresolved. This CDR3 is built from 14 residues. The germline gives CDR1 SEHNR, CDR2 FQNEAQ (reference sequence). CDR3 nucleotide sequence: TGTGCCAGCAGCTTAGGCCAGCTCACCGTGGAGCTGTTTTTT. The encoded protein is CASSLGQLTVELFF.

The chain links TRBV7-2 to TRBJ2-7; D call uncertain. CDR1 is SGHTA and CDR2 is FQGNSA in the germline V gene. The V gene lost 5 bases and the J gene lost 7 bases, with 15 bases spanning the gap. The CDR3 spans 13 residues. CDR3 sequence reads: CASSPPGPPEQYF. The CDR3 bases are TGTGCCAGCAGCCCCCCCGGGCCACCGGAGCAGTACTTC.

This clone was recorded a few times. The CDR3 bases are TGTGCCAGTGGTCGCGGAGGGGATTGGGCCGTCGGGGAGCTGTTTTTT. Translation gives CASGRGGDWAVGELFF. The chain recombines TRBV19 with TRBJ2-2, with D possibly TRBD2 on 6 matching bases. V was cut by 8 bases and J by 7 bases, with 23 bases left in between. Per germline, CDR1 LNHDA and CDR2 SQIVND (reference sequence). This CDR3 comprises 16 residues.